This T cell receptor beta chain comes out of a study of long-term antiretroviral therapy in people with HIV. As to this clone: The antigen remains undetermined.

Samples were assayed with immunoSEQ v3.0 at survey level. Sequencing was performed with immunoSEQ multiplex PCR; in TCRdb, only in-frame clones are kept and a portion is missing. In the table there are 20,000 to 25,000 clones, 83% of which are singletons. Study results and limitations: The data indicate that diversity increased after ART but remained below transplant donor controls.

The material was unsorted PBMCs, obtained 3 years after starting antiretroviral therapy. The receptor's source is a man aged 18-30 years with HIV.

CDR3 amino acids: CASNLGPIGLHAYEQYF. For the CDR3, the DNA is TGTGCCAGCAACCTCGGTCCGATAGGGCTCCACGCCTACGAGCAGTACTTC. This sequence joins TRBV5-5 and TRBJ2-7; D not resolved. The CDR3 is 17 amino acids. V was cut by 6 bases and J by 2 bases, with 24 bases left in between. Germline assignment: CDR1 SGHKS and CDR2 YYEKEE (reference sequence).